The 9 T cell receptor beta chains below come from one sample, sequenced in a study of blood T cells in healthy people across ages. A second PCR, run for about 7 to 11 cycles, used a sample-barcoded 5' primer plus a J-beta primer mix. TCRdb reanalysed the 5' RACE reads using MiXCR and keeps one entry per CDR3 protein. The sample records some 1.4 million distinct CDR3 sequences, roughly 45% being singletons. Sequencing was done on a sample of blood. Receptors were obtained from a woman in her late teens or twenties in good health.

This rearrangement joins TRBV12-3 or TRBV12-4 to TRBJ2-3, with D perhaps TRBD1 or TRBD2 (5 bases each). Between the trimmed V and J ends, which lost 3 bases and 7 bases, there was a span of 20 bases. The CDR3 is 16 residues long. CDR3 amino acids: CASSFVGTGSLNTQYF. The CDR3 DNA reads as TGTGCCAGCAGTTTTGTGGGGACGGGGTCATTAAATACGCAGTATTTT.

Notes on this clonotype: No DNA is shown, since the ends of the CDR3 on it are uncertain; the CDR3 is the one TCRdb lists. This chain links TRBV28 with TRBJ1-2. The CDR3 contains 14 residues when both ends are counted. Germline lookup yields CDR1 MDHEN and CDR2 SYDVKM. CDR3 amino acids: CASSTSSGSYGYTF.

The genes are TRBV6-1 and TRBJ2-3; 14 positions match TRBD2. Germline V gives CDR1 MNHNS, CDR2 SASEGT. The CDR3 runs 18 residues. Unmatched junction bases numbered 13, after V lost 6 bases and J lost 5 bases. The CDR3 sequence is CASRLVPGTSGSRDTQYF. The CDR3 nucleotides read TGTGCCAGCAGGCTCGTCCCCGGGACTAGCGGGAGCCGAGATACGCAGTATTTT.

V usage is TRBV5-1 and J usage is TRBJ2-7; 12 bases map to TRBD1. V lost 0 bases to trimming and J lost 4 bases; unmatched junction nucleotides: 5. The CDR3 spans 16 residues. Per germline, CDR1 SGHRS and CDR2 YFSETQ. CDR3 protein: CASSLAGTGGYYEQYF. The CDR3 DNA sequence: TGCGCCAGCAGCTTGGCCGGGACAGGGGGCTATTACGAGCAGTACTTC.

As to this clonotype: A much larger clone is a single base away; this may be a read error. The chain uses TRBV2 and TRBJ1-6; a possible D gene is TRBD1 (5 bases). The CDR3 length is 14 residues. The germline V gene has CDR1 SNHLY and CDR2 FYNNEI. Written as DNA, the CDR3 is TGTGACAGCAGTGACCAGGGAGCGGCGTCACCCCTCCACTTT. This sequence encodes CDSSDQGAASPLHF.

There are a few counts of this clonotype. The chain joins TRBV12-3 or TRBV12-4 to TRBJ2-3; D perhaps matches TRBD1 (5 bases). V gave up 3 bases and J gave up 8 bases, with 21 bases separating them. The CDR3 runs 16 residues. The CDR3 DNA reads TGTGCCAGCAGTTTCCAGATAGGGGCCTACCGTCGTACGCAGTATTTT. This encodes CASSFQIGAYRRTQYF.

This clonotype was found once. The chain recombines TRBV5-1 with TRBJ2-7; D is unclear. Germline V gene sequence: CDR1 SGHRS, CDR2 YFSETQ. V gave up 2 bases and J gave up 6 bases, with 15 bases separating them. The CDR3 loop spans 14 amino acids. CDR3 residues: CASSLLVDPSEQYF. The CDR3 DNA reads as TGCGCCAGCAGCTTATTGGTAGACCCCAGCGAGCAGTACTTC.

The chain carries TRBV7-2 and TRBJ2-1; the D is unclear. CDR3 length equals 12 residues. With 2 bases removed from V and 4 bases from J, the gap between germline ends came to 3 bases. Germline CDR1 reads SGHTA; CDR2 reads FQGNSA. As DNA, the CDR3 is TGTGCCAGCAGCTTAATTTACAATGAGCAGTTCTTC. This translates into CASSLIYNEQFF.

The J gene is TRBJ2-3, the V gene TRBV18; 9 bases match TRBD2. CDR1 and CDR2 from the germline V gene are KGHSH and LQKENI. This CDR3 has 16 residues. After removal of 0 bases from V and 4 bases from J, the junction contained 5 bases not matched to a gene. This CDR3 reads CASSPPGGGAADTQYF. The CDR3 DNA is TGTGCCAGCTCACCACCAGGCGGGGGGGCCGCAGATACGCAGTATTTT.